The 23 T cell receptor beta chains reported below all come from one sample, sequenced in a study of T cell repertoires in cytomegalovirus infection. In TCRdb, the reads were re-called with MiXCR into one record per CDR3 protein. This table has fewer than 700,000 distinct CDR3 sequences, 20% to 30% appearing once. Material: CD8+ T cells from PBMCs. These receptors all stem from a human donor in good health (CMV status not recorded). Some clones in this sample may be carry-over from other donors' samples.

The chain is built from TRBV4-1 and TRBJ2-4; D possibly corresponds to TRBD1 (6 bases). Germline lookup yields CDR1 MGHRA and CDR2 YSYEKL. V was trimmed by 2 bases and J by 4 bases, leaving 18 bases between them. CDR3 length: 17 amino acids. DNA for the CDR3: TGCGCCAGCAGCCAACCAGACCGGGACAACGTTAAAAACATTCAGTACTTC. Translated: CASSQPDRDNVKNIQYF.

This clonotype was seen a few times. The rearrangement joins TRBV14 to TRBJ1-2, with 7 bases that match TRBD1. CDR3 size: 20 residues. The V gene's germline CDR1 is SGHDN and CDR2 FVKESK. V lost 1 base, J lost 0 bases, and 17 bases stayed unmatched. The CDR3 sequence: CASSQGRLKGGLLANYGYTF. DNA for the CDR3: TGTGCCAGCAGCCAAGGAAGATTGAAAGGGGGCCTTCTCGCTAACTATGGCTACACCTTC. Variable domain in full (rest from reference TRBV14 and TRBJ1-2): EAGVTQFPSHSVIEKGQTVTLRCDPISGHDNLYWYRRVMGKEIKFLLHFVKESKQDESGMPNNRFLAERTGGTYSTLKVQPAELEDSGVYFCASSQGRLKGGLLANYGYTFGSGTRLTVV.

This chain links TRBV28 with TRBJ2-6; D might be TRBD2 (5 bases). Germline V lookup: CDR1 MDHEN, CDR2 SYDVKM. V was pared by 2 bases and J by 0 bases, with 17 bases between. The CDR3 totals 19 residues. CDR3 in DNA: TGTGCCAGCAGTTTAGAGGAGGAAAAGGACCCCTCTGGGGCCAACGTCCTGACTTTC. It is translated as CASSLEEEKDPSGANVLTF.

This chain connects TRBV20-1 to TRBJ2-3; no reliable D call. The CDR3 covers 16 residues. V dropped 1 base and J dropped 2 bases, with 16 bases sitting between them. Germline CDR1 and CDR2: DFQATT and SNEGSKA (reference sequence). The CDR3 protein is CSARGRALILTDTQYF. The CDR3 nucleotides are TGCAGTGCTAGAGGTCGGGCTTTGATCCTCACAGATACGCAGTATTTT.

There are a few counts of this clonotype. The genes are TRBV6-5 and TRBJ1-2; 7 nucleotides align to TRBD1. With V trimmed by 5 bases and J by 3 bases, 9 bases remained unmatched. In germline, CDR1 is MNHEY, CDR2 SVGAGI. The CDR3 totals 15 residues. The CDR3 region has the DNA TGTGCCAGCAGTCCAAGCATTACAGGGGACTATGGCTACACCTTC. Its translation: CASSPSITGDYGYTF.

This clonotype was seen more than once but under ten times. The CDR3: CASGQGGDSNQPQHF. The CDR3 region has the DNA TGTGCCAGCGGACAGGGGGGGGATAGCAATCAGCCCCAGCATTTT. V gene TRBV2 combines with J gene TRBJ1-5; 10 positions agree with TRBD1. Trimming took 8 bases from V and 0 from J; bases not matched to a gene: 4. Germline V gene data show CDR1 as SNHLY and CDR2 as FYNNEI. This CDR3 has 15 amino acids.

Ten or more counts support this clonotype. This sequence joins TRBV7-6 and TRBJ2-7; D perhaps matches TRBD1 (5 bases). This CDR3 has 14 residues. Germline V gene lookup returns CDR1 SGHVS and CDR2 FNYEAQ. The DNA of the CDR3 is TGTGCCAGCAGTTTAGGGGCTCTGGCTGGCGAGCAGTACGTC. Translating gives CASSLGALAGEQYV.

There are a few counts of this clonotype. This chain joins TRBV20-1 and TRBJ2-3; 7 bases map to TRBD1. Germline CDR1 reads DFQATT; CDR2 reads SNEGSKA (reference sequence). The J segment lost 3 bases and the V segment lost 0 bases, leaving 12 bases of the junction unmatched. CDR3 size: 17 residues. CDR3 amino acids: CSARDGPGGGGTDTQYF. The CDR3 DNA follows: TGCAGTGCTAGAGATGGCCCAGGGGGTGGGGGAACAGATACGCAGTATTTT.

This clonotype was counted only a few times. V gene TRBV6-2 or TRBV6-3 combines with J gene TRBJ2-7; a weak D match, TRBD2 (7 bases). The CDR3 is 11 residues long. The V end was cut by 7 bases, the J end by 6 bases, with 10 bases between. Germline V gene sequence: CDR1 MNHEY, CDR2 SVGEGT. The DNA of the CDR3 is TGTGCCAGCATGAGGGGGGGCGAGCAGTACGTC. Translating it yields CASMRGGEQYV.

This clonotype appeared many times. This chain's CDR3 is CASSSYLGAGANVLTF. The DNA for the CDR3 is TGTGCCAGCAGTTCCTACTTGGGGGCTGGGGCCAACGTCCTGACTTTC. The chain links TRBV6-5 to TRBJ2-6; either TRBD1 or TRBD2 may supply D (5 bases each). Trimming removed 4 bases from V and 2 bases from J, with 12 bases in between. CDR1 is MNHEY and CDR2 is SVGAGI in the germline V gene. CDR3 size: 16 residues.

This clonotype was seen only a few times. The genes are TRBV29-1 and TRBJ2-5; a possible D gene is TRBD2 (5 bases). The germline V and J ends were trimmed by 6 bases and 6 bases, with 17 bases remaining between them. The CDR3 runs 13 residues. Germline V gene data show CDR1 as SQVTM and CDR2 as ANQGSEA. The CDR3: CSVDEGFGKTQYF. DNA of the CDR3: TGCAGCGTCGATGAGGGTTTTGGGAAGACCCAGTACTTC. The variable domain in full, with the rest retrieved from reference TRBV29-1 and TRBJ2-5, is SAVISQKPSRDICQRGTSLTIQCQVDSQVTMMFWYRQQPGQSLTLIATANQGSEATYESGFVIDKFPISRPNLTFSTLTVSNMSPEDSSIYLCSVDEGFGKTQYFGPGTRLLVL.

This clonotype was seen a handful of times. The chain joins TRBV28 to TRBJ1-2; D possibly corresponds to TRBD1 (5 bases). Germline-derived CDR1 and CDR2 are MDHEN and SYDVKM. V lost 3 bases and J lost 6, with 8 bases in between. This CDR3 is 12 amino acids long. CDR3 loop: CASSLTANGYTF. DNA for the CDR3: TGTGCCAGCAGTTTGACAGCGAATGGCTACACCTTC.

The chain combines TRBV20-1 with TRBJ2-7; D gene uncertain. The length of the CDR3 is 15 residues. The V gene lost 0 bases and the J gene lost 0 bases, with 12 bases spanning the gap. Germline values: CDR1 DFQATT, CDR2 SNEGSKA (reference sequence). The CDR3 region has the DNA TGCAGTGCTAGAGATCTGTTTAGGAGCTCCTACGAGCAGTACTTC. Protein sequence: CSARDLFRSSYEQYF.

The rearrangement joins TRBV2 to TRBJ1-2, with D unresolved. V was clipped by 6 bases and J by 2 bases, with 7 bases between them. The CDR3 totals 12 residues. CDR1 is SNHLY and CDR2 is FYNNEI in the germline V gene. The chain's CDR3 is CASREQNYGYTF. The CDR3 coding sequence is TGTGCCAGCAGGGAACAGAACTATGGCTACACCTTC.

This clonotype was detected a few times. The chain joins TRBV12-3 or TRBV12-4 to TRBJ1-5; 7 bases agree with TRBD1. CDR3 length: 17 amino acids. V lost 3 bases, J lost 1 base, and 9 bases stayed unmatched. CDR3 DNA sequence: TGTGCCAGCAGTTTCCGACAGGGAATGGAAAGCAATCAGCCCCAGCATTTT. Protein: CASSFRQGMESNQPQHF.

This clonotype was counted only a few times. The V call is TRBV27, the J call TRBJ2-7; the match to TRBD1 covers 7 bases. Germline V gene lookup returns CDR1 MNHEY and CDR2 SMNVEV (reference sequence). The CDR3 length is 13 residues. The V gene end was trimmed by 4 bases and the J gene end by 6 bases; junction bases not matched to a gene: 6. The CDR3 sequence: CASSSLNRGEQYF. The CDR3 coding sequence is TGTGCCAGCAGTTCATTAAACAGGGGCGAGCAGTACTTC.

In nucleotides, the CDR3 is TGTGCCAGCAGCCCTGCGGTTGAGCAGTTCTTC. The encoded protein is CASSPAVEQFF. The chain links TRBV5-5 to TRBJ2-1; D ambiguous. The V end was cut by 4 bases, the J end by 9 bases, with 8 bases between. The CDR3 is made up of 11 amino acids. Germline loops: CDR1 SGHKS, CDR2 YYEKEE (reference sequence).

The table lists this clonotype with a count of one. The chain is built from TRBV6-6 and TRBJ2-7; maybe TRBD2 (5 bases). Germline V gene sequence: CDR1 MNHNY, CDR2 SVGAGI (reference sequence). V dropped 0 bases and J dropped 8 bases, with 17 bases sitting between them. The CDR3 loop spans 15 amino acids. The CDR3 DNA sequence: TGTGCCAGCAGTTACTCGTCTGCGGAGGCGCGGAAGCAGTACGTC. It yields the protein CASSYSSAEARKQYV.

The chain carries TRBV2 and TRBJ2-7, with TRBD1 matching over 10 bases. The V and J ends lost 8 bases and 0 bases, in that order; junction bases with no gene match: 4. Germline values: CDR1 SNHLY, CDR2 FYNNEI. The CDR3 runs 14 residues. The CDR3 loop reads CASDRDRGSYEQYF. The CDR3 DNA reads as TGTGCCAGCGACCGGGACAGGGGCTCCTACGAGCAGTACTTC.

Of note for this clonotype: A much larger clone lies one base from this, so it may be a read error. The genes are TRBV6-8 and TRBJ1-1; 7 nucleotides agree with TRBD1. This CDR3 is built from 14 residues. Germline V CDR1 and CDR2: MNHGY, SAAAGT. The CDR3, as DNA: TGTGCCGGCAGTGCCGGGACAGTCGACACTGAAGCTTTCTTT. It encodes CAGSAGTVDTEAFF.

This chain joins TRBV7-9 and TRBJ1-4, with unresolved D. Trimming removed 8 bases from V and 0 bases from J, with 7 bases in between. Germline CDR1 SEHNR, CDR2 FQNEAQ (reference sequence). The CDR3 is 13 amino acids. CDR3 in DNA: TGTGCCAGCTATGATGCAACTAATGAAAAACTGTTTTTT. Translation gives CASYDATNEKLFF.

The chain couples TRBV20-1 to TRBJ1-5; 10 bases match TRBD1. The ends lost 4 bases at V and 5 bases at J; junction bases unmatched: 8. CDR1 and CDR2 (germline): DFQATT, SNEGSKA (reference sequence). The CDR3 consists of 15 residues. CDR3 in DNA: TGCAGTGCTATGGCGCGGGACAGGGGAGATCAGCCCCAGCATTTT. This sequence encodes CSAMARDRGDQPQHF.

The chain links TRBV14 to TRBJ2-5; possibly TRBD2 for D (5 bases). Germline V gene sequence: CDR1 SGHDN, CDR2 FVKESK. This CDR3 has 15 residues. Trimming removed 0 bases from V and 2 bases from J, with 10 bases in between. The CDR3 is CASSQDRIAQETQYF. CDR3 nucleotide sequence: TGTGCCAGCAGCCAAGATCGGATAGCGCAAGAGACCCAGTACTTC.